This T cell receptor (beta chain) was sequenced for a study of T cells in Graves' hyperthyroidism and ophthalmopathy. It was RNA transcripts that yielded the amplified TCR beta CDR3 regions. The HTBI set primed first-round TCR CDR3 RT-PCR. TCRdb processed the multiplex PCR reads anew with MiXCR; each CDR3 protein has one entry. Here the sample spans 250,000 to 350,000 distinct CDR3 sequences, around 15% being singletons. Not enrolled were patients with uncontrolled infection, other autoimmune disease, pregnancy or lactation. About this clonotype itself: Sequence at one end of the junction differs from germline and may be a read error.

Input material: blood. The TCR originated in an older woman with Graves' ophthalmopathy.

The CDR3 DNA reads TGTGCCAGCAGTTTAATAGGGCAGGGATTTAACTATAGCTACACCTTC. Translated, it gives CASSLIGQGFNYSYTF. V and J are TRBV27 and TRBJ1-2, with D possibly being TRBD1 (5 bases). The CDR3 is made up of 16 amino acids. Germline V gives CDR1 MNHEY, CDR2 SMNVEV (reference sequence).